These T cell receptor beta chains were read from a single sample in a study of blood T cell repertoires in COVID-19. The repertoire was sequenced with immunoSEQ multiplex PCR; TCRdb's copy has only in-frame clones and lacks some. The sample includes 56,000 or so clones, about 90% of them seen just once. The sample comprised peripheral blood. These receptors originate from a man aged 50-60 years with active COVID-19. CDR3s include the opening cysteine and the closing phenylalanine or tryptophan. A D gene is named only where the DNA matches it firmly. Only part of the rows carry a size: once, few, many, or a class if the clone is expanded.

DNA	CDR3	V	J	length	D	size
TGTGCCAGCAGCTTAGCTGGGGCCGGATACTACGAGCAGTACTTC	CASSLAGAGYYEQYF	TRBV7-8	TRBJ2-7	15	NA	NA
TGTGCCAGCACATGGGGACAGGGGGCCTACGAGCAGTACTTC	CASTWGQGAYEQYF	TRBV2	TRBJ2-7	14	TRBD1	NA
TGTGCCAGCAGCTTTGGACAGAGAGATAATGGCTACACCTTC	CASSFGQRDNGYTF	TRBV7-2	TRBJ1-2	14	NA	NA
TGCGCCAGCGCTTGGAGGTCTAGCACAGATACGCAGTATTTT	CASAWRSSTDTQYF	TRBV5-1	TRBJ2-3	14	NA	NA
TGTGCCAGCAGCCAAGATGGTAGGGGGTTCTCTGGAAACACCATATATTTT	CASSQDGRGFSGNTIYF	TRBV3-1/TRBV3-2	TRBJ1-3	17	NA	NA
TGCGCCAGCAATATGGCGGGGGGGAAAGATACGCAGTATTTT	CASNMAGGKDTQYF	TRBV5-1	TRBJ2-3	14	TRBD2	once
TGCGCCAGCAGTCCCAGGACTAGCGACAATGAGCAGTTCTTC	CASSPRTSDNEQFF	TRBV5-1	TRBJ2-1	14	TRBD2	NA
TGCGCCAGCAGCTTGACAGGGGGGGAGTACGAGCAGTACTTC	CASSLTGGEYEQYF	TRBV5-1	TRBJ2-7	14	NA	NA
TGTGCCAGCAGCTTAGGTCAGGAGACCCAGTACTTC	CASSLGQETQYF	TRBV11-2	TRBJ2-5	12	NA	NA
TGTGCCAGTAGTTTGGGCCGCGGACAGGGCAGGGTAAACACTGAAGCTTTCTTT	CASSLGRGQGRVNTEAFF	TRBV19	TRBJ1-1	18	TRBD1	NA
TGTGCCTGGAGTGTAACAGGGAAGATGGATCAGCCCCAGCATTTT	CAWSVTGKMDQPQHF	TRBV30	TRBJ1-5	15	NA	NA
TGTGCCAGAAGCTTGATGCCAGGGTGGCATCCAGATACGCAGTATTTT	CARSLMPGWHPDTQYF	TRBV5-3	TRBJ2-3	16	NA	few
TGTGCCAGCAGCCTCGGACTAGCGGAGTACAATGAGCAGTTCTTC	CASSLGLAEYNEQFF	TRBV3-1/TRBV3-2	TRBJ2-1	15	TRBD2	once
TGTGCCAGCAGTCGACAGGGGGATGAGCAGTTCTTC	CASSRQGDEQFF	TRBV6-2/TRBV6-3	TRBJ2-1	12	TRBD1	NA
TGTGCCAGCAACCTGGGGGGGGCTGAAGCTTTCTTT	CASNLGGAEAFF	TRBV12-3/TRBV12-4	TRBJ1-1	12	NA	NA
TGCAGCGTTGGCCGGGACAGCAACACTGAAGCTTTCTTT	CSVGRDSNTEAFF	TRBV29-1	TRBJ1-1	13	TRBD1	NA
TGTGCCAGCAGCCAAATTCAAAGCGGCGCGGGTGGCGCTTTCTTT	CASSQIQSGAGGAFF	TRBV3-1/TRBV3-2	TRBJ1-1	15	NA	NA
TGTGCCAGCAGCTTACCAGCGCGGGACAGAAAAGAGACCCAGTACTTC	CASSLPARDRKETQYF	TRBV7-2	TRBJ2-5	16	NA	once
TGTGCCAGCAGCTTAAGCGGGGTGGAGACCCAGTACTTC	CASSLSGVETQYF	TRBV5-4	TRBJ2-5	13	TRBD2	NA
TGTGCCAGCAGCCGGTGGACTAGCGGTGGAGATACGCAGTATTTT	CASSRWTSGGDTQYF	TRBV7-2	TRBJ2-3	15	TRBD2	NA
TGCAGTGCTAGTACAACTAGCGGGATCTACGAGCAGTACTTC	CSASTTSGIYEQYF	TRBV20-1	TRBJ2-7	14	TRBD2	NA
TGCGCCAGCAGCTTGGAAGGTAGCGGGAGTAGAAACGAGCAGTACTTC	CASSLEGSGSRNEQYF	TRBV5-1	TRBJ2-7	16	TRBD2	NA
TGTGCCAGCAGTACACTAGCGGGAGTAGGCCCAGGGACCCAGTACTTC	CASSTLAGVGPGTQYF	TRBV6-6	TRBJ2-5	16	TRBD2	NA
TGTGCCAGCAGCGAACAGGAATACAATGAGCAGTTCTTC	CASSEQEYNEQFF	TRBV21-1	TRBJ2-1	13	NA	NA
TGTGCCAGCAGTGGGGACTTAAACAATGAGCAGTTCTTC	CASSGDLNNEQFF	TRBV2	TRBJ2-1	13	NA	NA
TGTGCCACCAGCCCGGGACAGGGCGATGAGCAGTTCTTC	CATSPGQGDEQFF	TRBV24-1	TRBJ2-1	13	TRBD1	NA
TGTGCCTGGATCTCGCACAGGGGGCCCACCGGGGAGCTGTTTTTT	CAWISHRGPTGELFF	TRBV30	TRBJ2-2	15	TRBD1	NA
TGCGCCAGCAGAGGAGGGTCGGAGACCCAGTACTTC	CASRGGSETQYF	TRBV4-1	TRBJ2-5	12	NA	NA
TGCGCCAGCAGCTTGGACTTCTCCTACGAGCAGTACTTC	CASSLDFSYEQYF	TRBV5-1	TRBJ2-7	13	NA	NA
TGTGCCAGCAGCCCCCAGGAGGGGAGGATAGGGGAGACCCAGTACTTC	CASSPQEGRIGETQYF	TRBV7-6	TRBJ2-5	16	NA	NA
TGTGCCAGCAGCTTATCGACAGGAACAAACTATGGCTACACCTTC	CASSLSTGTNYGYTF	TRBV7-2	TRBJ1-2	15	NA	NA
TGTGCCAGCAGTCCGGGGTACGGTGAAAAACTGTTTTTT	CASSPGYGEKLFF	TRBV2	TRBJ1-4	13	NA	NA
TGCGCCAGCAGCCCCCAGGGGGCGCAAAGTGAAAAACTGTTTTTT	CASSPQGAQSEKLFF	TRBV5-1	TRBJ1-4	15	TRBD1	NA
TGTGCCAGCTCCGGGACTAGCATAGATACGCAGTATTTT	CASSGTSIDTQYF	TRBV18	TRBJ2-3	13	TRBD2	NA
TGTGCCGGAACACAGGGCCTGAACACTGAAGCTTTCTTT	CAGTQGLNTEAFF	TRBV2	TRBJ1-1	13	NA	NA
TGTGCCAGCAGCCTCCCCGGGGTATCCTACAATGAGCAGTTCTTC	CASSLPGVSYNEQFF	TRBV28	TRBJ2-1	15	NA	once
TGTGCCAGCAGTTACCCGACAGGCTTCAGCAATCAGCCCCAGCATTTT	CASSYPTGFSNQPQHF	TRBV6-2/TRBV6-3	TRBJ1-5	16	NA	NA
TGTGCCAGCAGCTTGTCTTTTTCGTGGGGGCGGGCCCCCGAGCAGTACTTC	CASSLSFSWGRAPEQYF	TRBV11-2	TRBJ2-7	17	NA	NA
TGTGCCAAACCCGGGGCGGGGTCTGGGGTTACGCAGTATTTT	CAKPGAGSGVTQYF	TRBV3-1/TRBV3-2	TRBJ2-3	14	NA	NA
TGCGCCAGCAGAGGGACAGGGAGGTATGAGCAGTTCTTC	CASRGTGRYEQFF	TRBV5-1	TRBJ2-1	13	TRBD1	NA
TGTGCCAGCAGTCCCGGCGGAGGGGCGGGCGGCTACACCTTC	CASSPGGGAGGYTF	TRBV25-1	TRBJ1-2	14	NA	NA
TGTGCCAGCAGTTACGGACAGCCGACGGAGCAGTACTTC	CASSYGQPTEQYF	TRBV6-5	TRBJ2-7	13	NA	NA
TGCGCCAGCAGCTCGGACAGACCCCAGAACACCGGGGAGCTGTTTTTT	CASSSDRPQNTGELFF	TRBV5-1	TRBJ2-2	16	NA	NA
TGCGCCAGCGGTGAGTCCCGCGGTAGCACAGATACGCAGTATTTT	CASGESRGSTDTQYF	TRBV10-1	TRBJ2-3	15	NA	NA
TGTGCCAGCAGCTTACGGGACTCTTACAATGAGCAGTTCTTC	CASSLRDSYNEQFF	TRBV11-2	TRBJ2-1	14	NA	NA
TGTGCCAGCAGCCAGGATAAGCGGGGGGGTGTGGCAGATACGCAGTATTTT	CASSQDKRGGVADTQYF	TRBV4-2	TRBJ2-3	17	TRBD2	NA
TGTGCCAGCAGTTTCCGCGGGACCCTGGGAGCCTACGAGCAGTACTTC	CASSFRGTLGAYEQYF	TRBV28	TRBJ2-7	16	NA	NA
TGTGCCTGGAGCGGCGGACAGGGGGCAGGAAACATTCAGTACTTC	CAWSGGQGAGNIQYF	TRBV30	TRBJ2-4	15	TRBD1	NA
TGCAGCGCCCAGATGGGCCGCAGCTCCTACGAGCAGTACTTC	CSAQMGRSSYEQYF	TRBV29-1	TRBJ2-7	14	NA	few
TGTGCCAGCAGCTCCCATGTGTACGAGCAGTACTTC	CASSSHVYEQYF	TRBV7-9	TRBJ2-7	12	NA	NA
TGTGCCAGCAGCTTAGTCTACTGGGCTAGCGGGGGTGATACGCAGTATTTT	CASSLVYWASGGDTQYF	TRBV7-2	TRBJ2-3	17	TRBD2	NA
TGTGCCAGCAGCCAGGGACTGGCGGGAACCAGCGAGCAGTACTTC	CASSQGLAGTSEQYF	TRBV3-1/TRBV3-2	TRBJ2-7	15	NA	NA